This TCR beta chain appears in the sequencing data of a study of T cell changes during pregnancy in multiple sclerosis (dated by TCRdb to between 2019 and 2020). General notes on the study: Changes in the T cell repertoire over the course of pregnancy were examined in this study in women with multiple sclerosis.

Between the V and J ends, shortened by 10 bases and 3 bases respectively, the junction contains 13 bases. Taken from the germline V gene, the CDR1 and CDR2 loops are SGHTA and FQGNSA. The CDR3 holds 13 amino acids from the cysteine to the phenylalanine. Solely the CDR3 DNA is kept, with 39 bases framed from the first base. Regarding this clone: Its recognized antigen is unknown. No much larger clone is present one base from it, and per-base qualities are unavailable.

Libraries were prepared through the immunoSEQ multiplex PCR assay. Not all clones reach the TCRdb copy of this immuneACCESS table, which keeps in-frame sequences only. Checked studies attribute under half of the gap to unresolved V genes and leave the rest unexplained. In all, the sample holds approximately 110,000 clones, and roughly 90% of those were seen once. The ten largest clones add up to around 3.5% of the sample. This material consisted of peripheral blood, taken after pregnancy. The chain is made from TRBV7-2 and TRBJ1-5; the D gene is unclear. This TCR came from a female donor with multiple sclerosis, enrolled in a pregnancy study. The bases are TGTGCCACCTCTCAAGCCTTCAATCAGCCCCAGCATTTT. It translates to CATSQAFNQPQHF.